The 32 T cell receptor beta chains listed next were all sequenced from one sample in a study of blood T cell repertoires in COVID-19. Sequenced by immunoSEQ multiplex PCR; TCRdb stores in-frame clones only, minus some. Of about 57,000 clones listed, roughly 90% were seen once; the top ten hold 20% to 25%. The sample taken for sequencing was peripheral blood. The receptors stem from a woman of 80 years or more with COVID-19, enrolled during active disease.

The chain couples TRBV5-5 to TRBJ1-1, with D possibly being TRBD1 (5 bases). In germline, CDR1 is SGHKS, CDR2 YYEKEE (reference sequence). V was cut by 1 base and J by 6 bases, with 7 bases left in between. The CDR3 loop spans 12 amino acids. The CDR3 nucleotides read TGTGCCAGCAGCTTGACAGGACCTGAAGCTTTCTTT. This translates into CASSLTGPEAFF. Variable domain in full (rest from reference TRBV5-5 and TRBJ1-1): DAGVTQSPTHLIKTRGQQVTLRCSPISGHKSVSWYQQVLGQGPQFIFQYYEKEERGRGNFPDRFSARQFPNYSSELNVNALLLGDSALYLCASSLTGPEAFFGQGTRLTVV.

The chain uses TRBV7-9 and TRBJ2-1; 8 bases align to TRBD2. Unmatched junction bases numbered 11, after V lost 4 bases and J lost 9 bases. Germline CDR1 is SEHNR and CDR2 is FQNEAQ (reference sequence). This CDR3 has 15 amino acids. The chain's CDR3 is CASSSGLGSSAEQFF. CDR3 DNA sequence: TGTGCCAGCAGCTCGGGACTAGGGAGTTCGGCTGAGCAGTTCTTC. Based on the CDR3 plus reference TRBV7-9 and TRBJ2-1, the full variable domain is DTGVSQNPRHKITKRGQNVTFRCDPISEHNRLYWYRQTLGQGPEFLTYFQNEAQLEKSRLLSDRFSAERPKGSFSTLEIQRTEQGDSAMYLCASSSGLGSSAEQFFGPGTRLTVL.

CDR3 coding DNA: TGTGCCAGCAGCTTAGGGGGCGCCGTCAGTGGCTACACCTTC. It codes for CASSLGGAVSGYTF. The V gene is TRBV7-2, the J gene TRBJ1-2; TRBD1 might be the D (5 bases). Trimming removed 1 base from V and 7 bases from J, with 13 bases in between. CDR1 and CDR2 (germline): SGHTA, FQGNSA. This CDR3 contains 14 residues.

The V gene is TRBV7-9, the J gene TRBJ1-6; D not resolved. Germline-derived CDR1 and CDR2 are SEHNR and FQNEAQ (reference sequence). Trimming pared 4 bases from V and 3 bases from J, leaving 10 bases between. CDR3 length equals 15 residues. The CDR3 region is CASSSGNSYNSPLHF. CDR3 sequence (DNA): TGTGCCAGCAGCTCGGGGAATAGCTATAATTCACCCCTCCACTTT.

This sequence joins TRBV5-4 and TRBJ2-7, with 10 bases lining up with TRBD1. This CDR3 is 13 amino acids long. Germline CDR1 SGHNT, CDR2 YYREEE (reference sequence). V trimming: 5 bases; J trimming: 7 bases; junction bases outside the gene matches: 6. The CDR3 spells CASRRQGADEQYF. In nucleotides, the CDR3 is TGTGCCAGCAGGCGACAGGGGGCGGATGAGCAGTACTTC.

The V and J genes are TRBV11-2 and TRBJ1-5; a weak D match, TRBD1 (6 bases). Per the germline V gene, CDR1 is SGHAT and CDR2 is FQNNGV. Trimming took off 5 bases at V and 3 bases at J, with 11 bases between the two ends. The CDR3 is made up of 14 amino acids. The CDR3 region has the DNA TGTGCCAGCAGCCAGGACAGTAACAATCAGCCCCAGCATTTT. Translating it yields CASSQDSNNQPQHF.

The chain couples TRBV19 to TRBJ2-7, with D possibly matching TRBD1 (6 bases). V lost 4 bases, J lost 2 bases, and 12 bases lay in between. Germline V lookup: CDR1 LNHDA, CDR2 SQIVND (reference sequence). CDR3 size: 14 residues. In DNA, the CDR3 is TGTGCCAGTAGTACCACGACAGGTACCTACGAGCAGTACTTC. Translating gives CASSTTTGTYEQYF.

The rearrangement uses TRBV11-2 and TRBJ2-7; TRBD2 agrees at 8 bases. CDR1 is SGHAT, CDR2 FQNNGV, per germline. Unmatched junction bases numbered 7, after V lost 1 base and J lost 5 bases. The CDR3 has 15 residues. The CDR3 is CASSLAGGIGNEQYF. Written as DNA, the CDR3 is TGTGCCAGCAGCTTAGCGGGGGGGATTGGGAACGAGCAGTACTTC.

The CDR3 coding sequence is TGTGCCAGCAGCTTATGGGGGACATCGAACACCGGGGAGCTGTTTTTT. Residues: CASSLWGTSNTGELFF. The chain is built from TRBV7-9 and TRBJ2-2, with D maybe TRBD1 (6 bases). Germline V gene sequence: CDR1 SEHNR, CDR2 FQNEAQ (reference sequence). CDR3 length: 16 amino acids. Trimming left V 2 bases short and J 0 bases short, with 10 bases between. The complete variable domain, with remaining parts taken from reference TRBV7-9 and TRBJ2-2, reads DTGVSQNPRHKITKRGQNVTFRCDPISEHNRLYWYRQTLGQGPEFLTYFQNEAQLEKSRLLSDRFSAERPKGSFSTLEIQRTEQGDSAMYLCASSLWGTSNTGELFFGEGSRLTVL.

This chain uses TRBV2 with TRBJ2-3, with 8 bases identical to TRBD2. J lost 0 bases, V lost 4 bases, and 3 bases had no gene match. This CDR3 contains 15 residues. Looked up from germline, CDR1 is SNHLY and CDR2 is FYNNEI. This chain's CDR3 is CASSAQRGSTDTQYF. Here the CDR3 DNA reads TGTGCCAGCAGTGCTCAGCGGGGGAGCACAGATACGCAGTATTTT. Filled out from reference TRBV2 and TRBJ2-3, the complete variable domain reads EPEVTQTPSHQVTQMGQEVILRCVPISNHLYFYWYRQILGQKVEFLVSFYNNEISEKSEIFDDQFSVERPDGSNFTLKIRSTKLEDSAMYFCASSAQRGSTDTQYFGPGTRLTVL.

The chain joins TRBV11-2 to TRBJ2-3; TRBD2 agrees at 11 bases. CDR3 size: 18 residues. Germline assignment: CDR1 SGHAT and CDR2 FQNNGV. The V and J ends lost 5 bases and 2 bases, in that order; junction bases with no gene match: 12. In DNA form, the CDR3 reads TGTGCCAGCAGCCGGACTAGCGGGTTCGGAGGTTCCACAGATACGCAGTATTTT. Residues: CASSRTSGFGGSTDTQYF.

The CDR3 bases are TGTGCCAGTAGTAGTGTTGGAGGGACAGGGTATGAAAAACTGTTTTTT. This sequence encodes CASSSVGGTGYEKLFF. V usage is TRBV19 and J usage is TRBJ1-4; 9 positions agree with TRBD1. CDR3 size: 16 residues. V shed 4 bases, J shed 6 bases, and the junction held 9 bases outside the gene matches. CDR1 is LNHDA, CDR2 SQIVND, per germline (reference sequence).

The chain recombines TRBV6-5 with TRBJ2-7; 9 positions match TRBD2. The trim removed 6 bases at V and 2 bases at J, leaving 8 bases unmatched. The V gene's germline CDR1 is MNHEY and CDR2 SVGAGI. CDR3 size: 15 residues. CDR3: CASRTTSGSPYEQYF. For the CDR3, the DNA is TGTGCCAGCAGAACAACTAGCGGGTCCCCCTACGAGCAGTACTTC.

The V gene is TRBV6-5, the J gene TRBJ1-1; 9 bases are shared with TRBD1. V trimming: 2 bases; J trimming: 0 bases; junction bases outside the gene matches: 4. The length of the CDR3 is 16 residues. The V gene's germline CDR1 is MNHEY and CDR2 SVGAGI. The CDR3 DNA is TGTGCCAGCAGTTACCGACAGGGGGGCCTGAACACTGAAGCTTTCTTT. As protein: CASSYRQGGLNTEAFF.

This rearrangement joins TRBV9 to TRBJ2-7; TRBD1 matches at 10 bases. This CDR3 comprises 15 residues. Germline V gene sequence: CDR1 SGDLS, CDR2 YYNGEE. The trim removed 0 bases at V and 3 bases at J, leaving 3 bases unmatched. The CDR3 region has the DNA TGTGCCAGCAGCGTAGCGGGGACAGGGGTCTACGAGCAGTACTTC. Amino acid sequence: CASSVAGTGVYEQYF.

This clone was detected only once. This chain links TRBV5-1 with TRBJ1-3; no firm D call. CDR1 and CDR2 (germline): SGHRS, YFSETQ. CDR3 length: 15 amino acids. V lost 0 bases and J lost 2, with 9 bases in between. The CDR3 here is CASSLAGDPGNTIYF. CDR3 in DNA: TGCGCCAGCAGCTTGGCAGGTGATCCTGGAAACACCATATATTTT. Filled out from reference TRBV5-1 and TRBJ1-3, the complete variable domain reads KAGVTQTPRYLIKTRGQQVTLSCSPISGHRSVSWYQQTPGQGLQFLFEYFSETQRNKGNFPGRFSGRQFSNSRSEMNVSTLELGDSALYLCASSLAGDPGNTIYFGEGSWLTVV.

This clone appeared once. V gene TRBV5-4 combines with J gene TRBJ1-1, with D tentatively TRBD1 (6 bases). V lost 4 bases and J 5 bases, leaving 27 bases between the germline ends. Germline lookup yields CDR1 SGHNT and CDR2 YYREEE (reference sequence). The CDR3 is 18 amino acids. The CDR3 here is CASSPKEVGFRGGTEAFF. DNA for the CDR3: TGTGCCAGCAGCCCAAAGGAGGTTGGATTTCGAGGGGGAACTGAAGCTTTCTTT. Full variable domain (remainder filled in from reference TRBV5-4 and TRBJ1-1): ETGVTQSPTHLIKTRGQQVTLRCSSQSGHNTVSWYQQALGQGPQFIFQYYREEENGRGNFPPRFSGLQFPNYSSELNVNALELDDSALYLCASSPKEVGFRGGTEAFFGQGTRLTVV.

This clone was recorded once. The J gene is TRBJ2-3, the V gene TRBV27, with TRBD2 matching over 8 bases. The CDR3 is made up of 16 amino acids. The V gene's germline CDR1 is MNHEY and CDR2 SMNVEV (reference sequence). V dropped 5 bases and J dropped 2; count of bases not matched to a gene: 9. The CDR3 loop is CASSRASGGYTDTQYF. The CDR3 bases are TGTGCCAGCAGTCGGGCCAGCGGGGGTTACACAGATACGCAGTATTTT.

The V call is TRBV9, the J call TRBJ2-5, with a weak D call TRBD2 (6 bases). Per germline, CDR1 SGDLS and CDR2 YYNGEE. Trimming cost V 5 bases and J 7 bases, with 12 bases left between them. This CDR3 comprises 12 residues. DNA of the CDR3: TGTGCCAGCAGAGGTCACGGGGGGACCCAGTACTTC. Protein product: CASRGHGGTQYF.

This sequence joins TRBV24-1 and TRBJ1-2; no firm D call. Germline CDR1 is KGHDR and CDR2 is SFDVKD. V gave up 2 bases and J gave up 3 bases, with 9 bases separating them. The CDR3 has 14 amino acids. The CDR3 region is CATSDYSRDYGYTF. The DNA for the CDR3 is TGTGCCACCAGTGATTATTCTCGGGACTATGGCTACACCTTC.

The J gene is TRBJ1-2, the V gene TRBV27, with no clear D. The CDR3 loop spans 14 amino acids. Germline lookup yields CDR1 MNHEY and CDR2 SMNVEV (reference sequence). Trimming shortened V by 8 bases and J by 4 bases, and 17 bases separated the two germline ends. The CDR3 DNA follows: TGTGCCAGCTCTTCCTCGGGTGTAGTCTATGGCTACACCTTC. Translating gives CASSSSGVVYGYTF.

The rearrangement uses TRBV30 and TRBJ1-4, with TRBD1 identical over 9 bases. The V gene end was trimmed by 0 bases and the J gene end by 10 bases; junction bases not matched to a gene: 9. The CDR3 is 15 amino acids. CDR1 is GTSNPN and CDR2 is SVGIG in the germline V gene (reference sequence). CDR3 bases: TGTGCCTGGAGTGTACGTAAACAGGGGGCAGGAAAACTGTTTTTT. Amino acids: CAWSVRKQGAGKLFF. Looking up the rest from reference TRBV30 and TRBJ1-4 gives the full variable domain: SQTIHQWPATLVQPVGSPLSLECTVEGTSNPNLYWYRQAAGRGLQLLFYSVGIGQISSEVPQNLSASRPQDRQFILSSKKLLLSDSGFYLCAWSVRKQGAGKLFFGSGTQLSVL.

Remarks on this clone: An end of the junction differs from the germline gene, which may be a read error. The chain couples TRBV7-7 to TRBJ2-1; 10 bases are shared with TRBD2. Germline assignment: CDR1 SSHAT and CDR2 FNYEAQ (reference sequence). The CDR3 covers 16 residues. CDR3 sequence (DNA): TGTGCTAGCAGCACCAATCCTAGCGGGGGAGTAGATGAGCAGTTCTTC. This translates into CASSTNPSGGVDEQFF.

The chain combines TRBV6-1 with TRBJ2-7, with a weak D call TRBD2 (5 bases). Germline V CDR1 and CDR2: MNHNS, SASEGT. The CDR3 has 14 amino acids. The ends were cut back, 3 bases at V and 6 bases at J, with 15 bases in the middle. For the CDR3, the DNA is TGTGCCAGCAGTGATACGGACGAGCGGCTCGAGCAGTACTTC. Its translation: CASSDTDERLEQYF.

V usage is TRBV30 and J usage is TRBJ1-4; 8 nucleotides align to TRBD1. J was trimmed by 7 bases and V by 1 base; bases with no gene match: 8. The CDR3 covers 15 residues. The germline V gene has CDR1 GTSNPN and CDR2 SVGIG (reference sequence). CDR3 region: CAWSEIRGPGEKLFF. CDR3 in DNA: TGTGCCTGGAGTGAAATCAGGGGGCCGGGTGAAAAACTGTTTTTT.

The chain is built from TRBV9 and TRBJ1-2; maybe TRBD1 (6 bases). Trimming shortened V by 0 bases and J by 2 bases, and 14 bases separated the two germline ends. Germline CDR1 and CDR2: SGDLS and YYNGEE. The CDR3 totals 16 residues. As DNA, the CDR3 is TGTGCCAGCAGCGTAGCCCCGACAGGCCAAAACTATGGCTACACCTTC. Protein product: CASSVAPTGQNYGYTF.

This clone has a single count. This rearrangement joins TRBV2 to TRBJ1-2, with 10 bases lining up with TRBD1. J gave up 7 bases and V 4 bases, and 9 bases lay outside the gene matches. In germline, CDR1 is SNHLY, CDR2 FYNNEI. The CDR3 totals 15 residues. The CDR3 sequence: CASSGDRGLGGGYTF. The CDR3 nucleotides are TGTGCCAGCAGTGGCGACAGGGGGCTGGGGGGTGGCTACACCTTC.

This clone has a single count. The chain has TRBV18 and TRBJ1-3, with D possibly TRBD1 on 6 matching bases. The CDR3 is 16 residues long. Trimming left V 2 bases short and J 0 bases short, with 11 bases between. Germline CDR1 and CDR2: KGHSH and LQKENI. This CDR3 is CASSPSQGSSGNTIYF. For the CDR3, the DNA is TGTGCCAGCTCACCAAGCCAGGGGTCCTCTGGAAACACCATATATTTT.

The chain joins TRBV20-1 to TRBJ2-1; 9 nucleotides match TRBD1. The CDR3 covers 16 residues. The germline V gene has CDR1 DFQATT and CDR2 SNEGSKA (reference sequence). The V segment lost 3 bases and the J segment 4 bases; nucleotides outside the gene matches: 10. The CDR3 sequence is CSASKTGGGRYNEQFF. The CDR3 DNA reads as TGCAGTGCTAGTAAGACAGGGGGGGGCCGGTACAATGAGCAGTTCTTC.

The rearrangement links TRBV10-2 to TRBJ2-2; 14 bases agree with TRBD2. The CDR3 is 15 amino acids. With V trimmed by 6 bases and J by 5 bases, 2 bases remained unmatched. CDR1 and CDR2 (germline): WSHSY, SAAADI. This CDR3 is CASRTSGGATGELFF. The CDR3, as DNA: TGCGCCAGCAGGACTAGCGGGGGGGCAACCGGGGAGCTGTTTTTT.

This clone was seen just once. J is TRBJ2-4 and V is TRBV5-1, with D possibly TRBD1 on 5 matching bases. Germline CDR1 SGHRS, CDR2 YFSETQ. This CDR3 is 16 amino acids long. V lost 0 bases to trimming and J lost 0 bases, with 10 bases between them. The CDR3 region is CASSLGQNLAKNIQYF. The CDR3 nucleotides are TGCGCCAGCAGCTTGGGACAGAACTTAGCCAAAAACATTCAGTACTTC. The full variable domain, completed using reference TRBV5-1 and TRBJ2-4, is KAGVTQTPRYLIKTRGQQVTLSCSPISGHRSVSWYQQTPGQGLQFLFEYFSETQRNKGNFPGRFSGRQFSNSRSEMNVSTLELGDSALYLCASSLGQNLAKNIQYFGAGTRLSVL.

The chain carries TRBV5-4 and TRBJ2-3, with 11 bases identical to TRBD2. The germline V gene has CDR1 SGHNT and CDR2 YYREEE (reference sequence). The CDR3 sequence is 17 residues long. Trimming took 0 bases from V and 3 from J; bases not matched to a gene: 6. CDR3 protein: CASSLGVSGGATDTQYF. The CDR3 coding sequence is TGTGCCAGCAGCTTGGGGGTTAGCGGGGGGGCAACAGATACGCAGTATTTT.